The rows below give T cell receptor beta chains drawn from one sample of a study of shared clonotypes between healthy human individuals. The repertoire was sequenced with immunoSEQ multiplex PCR; TCRdb's copy has only in-frame clones and lacks some. The data hold 2.3 million or so clones, with approximately 93% observed a single time. Material for sequencing was naive CD4+ T cells from PBMCs. The receptors here all came from a man aged 18 to 30 in good health. Some clones in this sample may be carry-over from other donors' samples. Each CDR3 is given with its conserved first and last residue. Each record gives: D gene, clone size, V gene, J gene, CDR3 DNA, CDR3 protein. The D gene is left open where the match is weak. Size is omitted from some rows. Given values are once, few, many or a class for expanded clones.

>.|.|TRBV5-6|TRBJ1-1
TGTGCCAGCAGCTTGATTTCAGCTCCGGGGACTGAAGCTTTCTTT
CASSLISAPGTEAFF
>TRBD1|.|TRBV18|TRBJ2-5
TGTGCCAGCTCACCACGACAGGGCAGCCAAGAGACCCAGTACTTC
CASSPRQGSQETQYF
>TRBD2|.|TRBV7-3|TRBJ2-3
TGTGCCAGCAATAGCGGGACCCCGGGAGATACGCAGTATTTT
CASNSGTPGDTQYF
>TRBD1|.|TRBV6-1|TRBJ2-3
TGTGCCAGCAGAGCCGGGACAGGGTTCACAGATACGCAGTATTTT
CASRAGTGFTDTQYF
>.|.|TRBV5-1|TRBJ2-3
TGCGCCAGCAGCTTGGGCACTAGCTACTACACAGATACGCAGTATTTT
CASSLGTSYYTDTQYF
>.|few|TRBV7-2|TRBJ1-1
TGTGCCAGCAGCTCGCAGGGCCGGACGCTGAACACTGAAGCTTTCTTT
CASSSQGRTLNTEAFF
>TRBD1|.|TRBV7-2|TRBJ1-2
TGTGCCAGCAGCCCGCGAACAGCGGGACAGGGTTTGGGAGGCTACACCTTC
CASSPRTAGQGLGGYTF
>.|.|TRBV6-5|TRBJ1-1
TGTGCCAGCAGTTACTCAAGGAATCTGAACACTGAAGCTTTCTTT
CASSYSRNLNTEAFF
>.|.|TRBV28|TRBJ2-4
TGTGCCAGCAGTTTGATGAGGGGAGCCAAAAACATTCAGTACTTC
CASSLMRGAKNIQYF
>.|.|TRBV5-1|TRBJ2-1
TGCGCCAGCAGCTTGGGATCGGGGGGCGAGCAGTTCTTC
CASSLGSGGEQFF
>TRBD1|.|TRBV4-3|TRBJ2-7
TGCGCCAGCAGCCACAGACAGGGGCTCATGGGCTACGAGCAGTACTTC
CASSHRQGLMGYEQYF
>TRBD1|.|TRBV30|TRBJ2-7
TGTGCCTGGGCGGAGGGACAGGGGTTTTACGAGCAGTACTTC
CAWAEGQGFYEQYF
>TRBD1|.|TRBV18|TRBJ2-3
TGTGCCAGCTCACAGGCGACAGGGGATACGCAGTATTTT
CASSQATGDTQYF
>TRBD1|.|TRBV9|TRBJ1-2
TGTGCCAGCAGCGTAGGATCATGGGGACAGAGCTACACCTTC
CASSVGSWGQSYTF
>.|.|TRBV11-2|TRBJ1-4
TGTGCCAGCAGCTATCGACGGGCCGTTGCAACTAATGAAAAACTGTTTTTT
CASSYRRAVATNEKLFF